This T cell receptor (beta chain) originates from a study of cytomegalovirus exposure and HLA in healthy donors. Study details: There were 100 million to 130 million unique TCR beta sequences, drawn from about 179 million T cells, in an earlier analysis.

The V end was cut by 4 bases, the J end by 5 bases, with 8 bases between. Germline V gene sequence: CDR1 SGHVS, CDR2 FQNEAQ. There are 12 residues in the CDR3. Study observations and caveats: Equally common other TCR beta chains were less clonally expanded than HLA-associated ones, a later analysis found. Reports indicated that the classifier achieved high specificity and sensitivity in diagnosing cytomegalovirus status. A few of the chains that were CMV-associated were confirmed in vitro to be specific for CMV antigens.

Concerning this clone itself: What it binds is not known.

PCR used 60 Vbeta primers and 13 Jbeta primers. TCRdb keeps only in-frame clones here, not all; method: immunoSEQ multiplex PCR. The data contain 150,000 to 200,000 clones, about 84% of them singletons. This TCR was recovered from a man in his forties or fifties in good health and CMV-seropositive. The chain couples TRBV7-8 to TRBJ2-5; a possible D gene is TRBD2 (6 bases). Sequencing used PBMCs. CDR3 coding DNA: TGTGCCAGCAGCTCGGGGGTGGAGACCCAGTACTTC. Translation gives CASSSGVETQYF.